The clone carrying this TCR beta chain was recorded many times. What it binds is not known. The cDNA was generated by 5'RACE with 10-nucleotide random UMIs. TCRdb independently ran MiXCR on the 5' RACE reads; one entry per CDR3 protein. The sample shows 20,000 to 30,000 distinct CDR3 sequences, roughly 12% of them seen only once. These data are taken from a study of neurological immune-mediated disorders. Study results and limitations: The greatest degree of TCR clonal expansion was observed in HTLV-1-associated myelopathy, with the lowest in multiple sclerosis, below that of healthy controls.

The CDR3 covers 14 residues. V lost 1 base and J 7 bases, leaving 14 bases between the germline ends. Germline CDR1 reads SGHRS; CDR2 reads YFSETQ. The source is a woman aged 40-49 years with HTLV-1-associated myelopathy (HAM/TSP). Sample: PBMCs. This chain connects TRBV5-1 to TRBJ2-5; possibly TRBD2 for D (5 bases). The CDR3 loop is CASSLSLLGGTQYF. The CDR3 region has the DNA TGCGCCAGCAGCTTGAGCCTCCTCGGAGGGACCCAGTACTTC.